The 17 T cell receptor beta chains listed next were all sequenced from one sample in a study of blood T cell repertoires in COVID-19. Sequenced by immunoSEQ multiplex PCR; TCRdb stores in-frame clones only, minus some. This sample has 60,000 to 85,000 clones, with 80% to 90% found just once. The source material was peripheral blood. These receptors came from a woman between 50 and 59 years old with active COVID-19.

This sequence joins TRBV3-1 (or the pseudogene TRBV3-2) and TRBJ2-2; 8 bases map to TRBD2. This CDR3 spans 17 amino acids. The ends lost 0 bases at V and 3 bases at J; junction bases unmatched: 6. Germline values: CDR1 LGHDT, CDR2 YNNKEL (reference sequence). Here the CDR3 reads CASSQDRTAGDTGELFF. Here the CDR3 DNA reads TGTGCCAGCAGCCAAGATCGGACAGCGGGAGACACCGGGGAGCTGTTTTTT.

The chain uses TRBV30 and TRBJ2-1; D is unresolved. V was clipped by 2 bases and J by 4 bases, with 9 bases between them. This CDR3 has 13 residues. Looked up from germline, CDR1 is GTSNPN and CDR2 is SVGIG (reference sequence). CDR3 sequence (DNA): TGTGCCTGGAGTCTCCTGCGGTACAATGAGCAGTTCTTC. Translated, it gives CAWSLLRYNEQFF.

The gene calls are TRBV29-1 and TRBJ2-3, with D uncertain. The CDR3 contains 14 residues. The V gene's germline CDR1 is SQVTM and CDR2 ANQGSEA. Trimming took 2 bases from V and 0 from J, leaving 9 bases between them. As DNA, the CDR3 is TGCAGCGTTGAAAGTCTAGTAAGCACAGATACGCAGTATTTT. Translating it yields CSVESLVSTDTQYF.

V and J are TRBV10-3 and TRBJ2-5, with 9 bases identical to TRBD2. V trimming: 5 bases; J trimming: 3 bases; junction bases outside the gene matches: 13. Germline loops: CDR1 ENHRY, CDR2 SYGVKD. The length of the CDR3 is 17 residues. Written as DNA, the CDR3 is TGTGCCATCAGTAGAAGGCGGGGGGGAGGGCCCGAAGAGACCCAGTACTTC. Translating it yields CAISRRRGGGPEETQYF.

In its sample, this clone was seen once. The rearrangement uses TRBV12-3 or TRBV12-4 and TRBJ1-1; TRBD1 matches 11 bases. The CDR3 contains 13 residues. V lost 6 bases, J lost 5 bases, and 2 bases stayed unmatched. CDR3 sequence reads: CASRGTGGTEAFF. The CDR3 bases are TGTGCCAGCAGGGGGACAGGGGGAACTGAAGCTTTCTTT.

This clone has only one observation. J is TRBJ2-7 and V is TRBV7-3; possibly TRBD2 for D (6 bases). The V gene lost 1 base and the J gene lost 4 bases, with 8 bases spanning the gap. Germline V gene data show CDR1 as SGHTA and CDR2 as FQGTGA. The CDR3 totals 13 residues. The CDR3 DNA follows: TGTGCCAGCAGCTTAAGCGGGGCGTACGAGCAGTACTTC. Translating gives CASSLSGAYEQYF.

The CDR3 nucleotides are TGTGCCAGTAGTGGGGAGACCTACGAGCAGTACTTC. It is translated as CASSGETYEQYF. This chain connects TRBV19 to TRBJ2-7; tentative D call: TRBD2 (5 bases). The V and J ends lost 5 bases and 2 bases respectively, with 7 bases between them. The CDR3 length is 12 residues. Per germline, CDR1 LNHDA and CDR2 SQIVND (reference sequence).

The CDR3 reads CASSPLTGSYNEQFF. The CDR3 DNA is TGTGCCAGCAGCCCGTTGACAGGTTCTTACAATGAGCAGTTCTTC. The V gene is TRBV7-6, the J gene TRBJ2-1; D possibly corresponds to TRBD1 (6 bases). Trimming cost V 5 bases and J 4 bases, with 15 bases left between them. The CDR3 runs to 15 residues. Germline loops: CDR1 SGHVS, CDR2 FNYEAQ.

The chain employs TRBV7-6 and TRBJ2-1, with D possibly TRBD2 on 5 matching bases. The germline gives CDR1 SGHVS, CDR2 FNYEAQ. The CDR3 covers 17 residues. V shed 2 bases and J shed 0 bases, with 14 bases lying between them. CDR3 DNA: TGTGCCAGCAGCTTATTTTCGGGAACCAGCTCCTACAATGAGCAGTTCTTC. Translated: CASSLFSGTSSYNEQFF. Full variable domain (remainder filled in from reference TRBV7-6 and TRBJ2-1): GAGVSQSPRYKVTKRGQDVALRCDPISGHVSLYWYRQALGQGPEFLTYFNYEAQQDKSGLPNDRFSAERPEGSISTLTIQRTEQRDSAMYRCASSLFSGTSSYNEQFFGPGTRLTVL.

CDR3 in amino acids: CASSPPPGGDTGELFF. As DNA, the CDR3 is TGTGCCAGCTCACCACCGCCGGGAGGGGACACCGGGGAGCTGTTTTTT. The gene calls are TRBV18 and TRBJ2-2; 8 bases map to TRBD2. The V segment lost 0 bases and the J segment 3 bases; nucleotides outside the gene matches: 3. This CDR3 is built from 16 residues. Germline V lookup: CDR1 KGHSH, CDR2 LQKENI.

This clone occurred a few times. The gene calls are TRBV19 and TRBJ2-5; 9 nucleotides line up with TRBD1. The germline CDR1 and CDR2 sequences are LNHDA and SQIVND (reference sequence). J was trimmed by 4 bases and V by 7 bases; bases with no gene match: 10. The CDR3 is 15 residues long. The CDR3: CASTPGTGQRETQYF. CDR3 nucleotide sequence: TGTGCCAGTACTCCCGGGACAGGGCAGAGAGAGACCCAGTACTTC.

J is TRBJ2-5 and V is TRBV12-5, with a weak D call TRBD1 (5 bases). Deletions cut 0 bases from V and 3 bases from J, with 20 bases between. The germline V gene encodes CDR1 LGHNT and CDR2 FRNRAP. The CDR3 is 18 amino acids. In nucleotides, the CDR3 is TGTGCTAGTGGTTTGGTAATTGGGGCCAGGGCAGATAAAGAGACCCAGTACTTC. This codes for CASGLVIGARADKETQYF.

The V call is TRBV27, the J call TRBJ1-1; tentatively, D is TRBD1 (5 bases). V lost 4 bases and J 0 bases, leaving 9 bases between the germline ends. There are 14 residues in the CDR3. CDR1 MNHEY and CDR2 SMNVEV come from the germline V gene (reference sequence). The CDR3 sequence: CASSYRGMNTEAFF. In nucleotides, the CDR3 is TGTGCCAGCAGTTATCGGGGGATGAACACTGAAGCTTTCTTT.

The chain links TRBV28 to TRBJ1-6; perhaps TRBD1 as D (5 bases). The germline V and J ends were trimmed by 6 bases and 10 bases, with 16 bases remaining between them. This CDR3 comprises 14 residues. Per germline, CDR1 MDHEN and CDR2 SYDVKM. The CDR3 reads CASSGTGGLSPLHF. Written as DNA, the CDR3 is TGTGCCAGCAGCGGGACGGGGGGTCTCTCACCCCTCCACTTT.

The J gene is TRBJ2-3, the V gene TRBV5-1; 16 nucleotides match TRBD2. The CDR3 contains 20 residues. Germline loops: CDR1 SGHRS, CDR2 YFSETQ. V shed 4 bases, J shed 3 bases, and the junction held 14 bases outside the gene matches. CDR3 coding DNA: TGCGCCAGCAGCGCTGCCGGGACTAGCGGGAGGGCCTTCAGGACAGATACGCAGTATTTT. This encodes CASSAAGTSGRAFRTDTQYF.

This rearrangement joins TRBV4-1 to TRBJ2-2; D perhaps matches TRBD2 (6 bases). The CDR3 has 17 residues. Germline lookup yields CDR1 MGHRA and CDR2 YSYEKL. Between the trimmed V and J ends, which lost 1 base and 4 bases, there was a span of 16 bases. The CDR3 DNA is TGCGCCAGCAGCCAAGGGATATCCCTGGGAGGCACCGGGGAGCTGTTTTTT. Encoded protein: CASSQGISLGGTGELFF.

The J gene is TRBJ1-5, the V gene TRBV19; tentatively, D is TRBD1 (5 bases). Germline V gives CDR1 LNHDA, CDR2 SQIVND (reference sequence). CDR3 size: 15 residues. Trimming stripped 1 base from V and 2 bases from J, with 9 bases between. As DNA, the CDR3 is TGTGCCAGTAGTATAGTCGGGGGAGGCAATCAGCCCCAGCATTTT. Its translation: CASSIVGGGNQPQHF.